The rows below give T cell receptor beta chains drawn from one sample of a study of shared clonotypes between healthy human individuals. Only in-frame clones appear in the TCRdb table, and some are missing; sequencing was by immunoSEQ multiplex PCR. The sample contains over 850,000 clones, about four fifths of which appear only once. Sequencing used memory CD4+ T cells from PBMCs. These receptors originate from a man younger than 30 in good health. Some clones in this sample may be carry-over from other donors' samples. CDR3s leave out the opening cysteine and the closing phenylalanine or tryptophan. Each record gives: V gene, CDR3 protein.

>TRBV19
ASSPVPYTEAF
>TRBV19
ASTGQQSFGNTIY
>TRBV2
ASSAGVYIEDEQY
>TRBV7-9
ASSPEGADTQY
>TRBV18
ASSLTTNNEQF
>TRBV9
ASSEGGGLAGGRQF
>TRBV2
ASRGTGELF
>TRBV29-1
SVDEGGAGRGNEQF
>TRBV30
AWTSYGGNRIYEQY
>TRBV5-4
ASSPREGLGLAGVETQY
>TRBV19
ASSPTGDYSNQPQH
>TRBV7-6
ASSLGQGFTEAF
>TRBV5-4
ASSLGRGAGNTIY
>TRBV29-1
SVVGGTGRRRRTEAF
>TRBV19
ASRDFSRWNTIY
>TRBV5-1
ASRPTDRANTEAF
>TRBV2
ASTTGYNEQF
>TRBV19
ATTTDGTSNEQF
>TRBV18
ASSPPGSTTNYGYT
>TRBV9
ASSPGGVTQGRGGYT
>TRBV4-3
ASSQDGTALTEAF
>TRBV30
AWRRLPNTEAF
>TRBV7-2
ASSTGLAASYEQY
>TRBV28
ASRSSGSLGNEQF
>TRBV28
ASSPGGQSTNEQF
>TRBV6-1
ASSDQGQQPQH
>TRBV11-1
ASSLTSRVNTEAF
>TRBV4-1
ASSPSGSGFTEAF
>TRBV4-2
ASSQDLYREGTEAF